This passage covers 24 T cell receptor beta chains from one sample sequenced in a study of T cell responses to AZD1222 COVID-19 vaccine (TCRdb year 2021). The sample's time point label is to be understood as: about 28 days (+/-7) after the second vaccine dose. The method behind the library was the immunoSEQ multiplex PCR assay. Held by TCRdb, this immuneACCESS table contains in-frame sequences only and omits some clones. Under half of the omission traces to an unresolved V gene where checked; the cause of the rest is unknown. The sample records 140,000 to 150,000 clones, about 90% of which are singletons. Of the sample, roughly 3.3% falls within the top ten clones. The specimen comprised peripheral blood, sampled 28 days after the second AZD1222 dose. The source of these receptors is an adult who received the AZD1222 COVID-19 vaccine.

This chain joins TRBV3-1 (or the pseudogene TRBV3-2) and TRBJ1-2; weak D call: TRBD1 (5 bases). V dropped 5 bases and J dropped 1 base, with 11 bases sitting between them. CDR3 length: 14 amino acids. Germline V gene lookup returns CDR1 LGHDT and CDR2 YNNKEL (reference sequence). The CDR3 DNA reads TGTGCCAGCAGCTCAGGGACCCGTAACTATGGCTACACCTTC. As protein: CASSSGTRNYGYTF.

The chain is built from TRBV2 and TRBJ2-2; D ambiguous. The CDR3 has 11 amino acids. V shed 6 bases and J shed 5 bases, with 4 bases lying between them. Germline V gives CDR1 SNHLY, CDR2 FYNNEI. CDR3 nucleotides: TGTGCCAGCAGAGTAACCGGGGAGCTGTTTTTT. It specifies CASRVTGELFF.

The CDR3: CAWSRETEDTEAFF. CDR3 DNA sequence: TGTGCCTGGAGTCGCGAGACGGAGGACACTGAAGCTTTCTTT. This rearrangement joins TRBV30 to TRBJ1-1; unclear D gene. The V gene lost 2 bases and the J gene lost 3 bases, with 13 bases spanning the gap. This CDR3 is 14 amino acids long. Germline assignment: CDR1 GTSNPN and CDR2 SVGIG (reference sequence).

V usage is TRBV5-4 and J usage is TRBJ2-1; 11 bases map to TRBD2. This CDR3 has 19 residues. The germline V gene encodes CDR1 SGHNT and CDR2 YYREEE (reference sequence). The junction had 12 bases not matched to a gene; V was cut back by 4 bases and J by 0 bases. CDR3 residues: CASSVGASGRSSSYNEQFF. CDR3 DNA sequence: TGTGCCAGCAGCGTAGGGGCTAGCGGGAGGTCAAGCTCCTACAATGAGCAGTTCTTC.

The rearrangement links TRBV7-2 to TRBJ1-3; 7 positions match TRBD1. The germline gives CDR1 SGHTA, CDR2 FQGNSA. Germline trimming cut 5 bases from V and 3 bases from J; bases unmatched to any gene: 10. This CDR3 region has 16 residues. The CDR3 sequence: CASSPVGTAIGNTIYF. Here the CDR3 DNA reads TGTGCCAGCAGCCCAGTGGGGACAGCGATTGGAAACACCATATATTTT.

The V call is TRBV13, the J call TRBJ1-6; D uncertain. CDR3 size: 15 residues. V was clipped by 4 bases and J by 8 bases, with 15 bases between them. CDR1 is PRHDT and CDR2 is FYEKMQ in the germline V gene (reference sequence). The CDR3 here is CASSSLGRKHSPLHF. The DNA for the CDR3 is TGTGCCAGCAGCTCGCTAGGAAGGAAACATTCACCCCTCCACTTT.

The chain couples TRBV7-2 to TRBJ2-7, with 11 bases identical to TRBD2. Trimming cost V 3 bases and J 9 bases; bases outside gene matches: 7. Germline V gene lookup returns CDR1 SGHTA and CDR2 FQGNSA. The CDR3 is 14 amino acids. CDR3 residues: CASSFTSGSSGQYF. CDR3 DNA sequence: TGTGCCAGCAGCTTCACTAGCGGGAGCTCTGGGCAGTACTTC.

The chain uses TRBV5-4 and TRBJ2-6; no firm D call. The V gene lost 4 bases and the J gene lost 3 bases, with 11 bases spanning the gap. The length of the CDR3 is 15 residues. The germline V gene encodes CDR1 SGHNT and CDR2 YYREEE (reference sequence). The CDR3 DNA sequence: TGTGCCAGCAGCACCGGGTTCGGTGGGGCCAACGTCCTGACTTTC. It translates to CASSTGFGGANVLTF.

The CDR3 coding sequence is TGTGCCTGGAGTGGGACAGTAAACTCCTACGAGCAGTACTTC. This codes for CAWSGTVNSYEQYF. The chain joins TRBV30 to TRBJ2-7; D possibly corresponds to TRBD1 (6 bases). Per the germline V gene, CDR1 is GTSNPN and CDR2 is SVGIG (reference sequence). The CDR3 extends over 14 amino acids. V was cut by 1 base and J by 0 bases, with 10 bases left in between.

The chain combines TRBV2 with TRBJ1-2, with 10 bases lining up with TRBD1. The junction had 3 bases not matched to a gene; V was cut back by 6 bases and J by 2 bases. CDR3 length: 14 amino acids. CDR1 and CDR2 (germline): SNHLY, FYNNEI. The CDR3 region is CASRGQGLNYGYTF. In DNA, the CDR3 is TGTGCCAGCAGGGGACAGGGGCTAAACTATGGCTACACCTTC.

The J gene is TRBJ1-1, the V gene TRBV10-3; tentative D call: TRBD1 (5 bases). V lost 2 bases, J lost 5 bases, and 12 bases lay in between. The CDR3 length is 14 residues. The V gene's germline CDR1 is ENHRY and CDR2 SYGVKD. CDR3 DNA sequence: TGTGCCATCAGTGAGGGGGCGCGGCATACTGAAGCTTTCTTT. This gives the protein CAISEGARHTEAFF.

The chain joins TRBV5-1 to TRBJ1-1; no reliable D call. CDR1 and CDR2 from the germline V gene are SGHRS and YFSETQ. V lost 4 bases to trimming and J lost 7 bases, with 14 bases between them. The CDR3 contains 13 residues. The CDR3 DNA sequence: TGCGCCAGCAGCGACCCAGGACTGATTGAAGCTTTCTTT. It is translated as CASSDPGLIEAFF.

The chain uses TRBV12-3 or TRBV12-4 and TRBJ1-5; D remains ambiguous. Trimming took off 3 bases at V and 0 bases at J, with 3 bases between the two ends. The CDR3 sequence is 13 residues long. Written as DNA, the CDR3 is TGTGCCAGCAGTTTCCATAGCAATCAGCCCCAGCATTTT. It translates to CASSFHSNQPQHF.

For the CDR3, the DNA is TGCAGCGTTGAAGAACAGGGCCCCACGCCTCAAGAGACCCAGTACTTC. Translation: CSVEEQGPTPQETQYF. The rearrangement links TRBV29-1 to TRBJ2-5; D is possibly TRBD1 (6 bases). Per the germline V gene, CDR1 is SQVTM and CDR2 is ANQGSEA. Trimming shortened V by 0 bases and J by 2 bases, and 16 bases separated the two germline ends. The length of the CDR3 is 16 residues.

The chain joins TRBV10-3 to TRBJ1-5; D is ambiguous. Trimming removed 4 bases at V and 7 bases at J, with 11 bases between. The CDR3 runs to 13 residues. Germline CDR1 reads ENHRY; CDR2 reads SYGVKD. In DNA, the CDR3 is TGTGCCATCAGTGGCAGGTCAAAGCAGCCCCAGCATTTT. It codes for CAISGRSKQPQHF.

The chain joins TRBV7-2 to TRBJ2-7, with D hard to call. With 5 bases removed from V and 5 bases from J, the gap between germline ends came to 10 bases. Germline V lookup: CDR1 SGHTA, CDR2 FQGNSA. CDR3 length equals 12 residues. The CDR3 nucleotides read TGTGCCAGCAGCCCGGTGGGGAACGAGCAGTACTTC. Translation: CASSPVGNEQYF.

This clone was counted between two and nine times. This rearrangement joins TRBV27 to TRBJ1-5, with 10 nucleotides matching TRBD1. CDR1 and CDR2 (germline): MNHEY, SMNVEV (reference sequence). The CDR3 runs 15 residues. V was clipped by 3 bases and J by 5 bases; unmatched bases: 4. The CDR3 loop reads CASSFGGTGDQPQHF. The CDR3 coding sequence is TGTGCCAGCAGTTTCGGTGGGACAGGGGATCAGCCCCAGCATTTT.

This rearrangement joins TRBV18 to TRBJ1-1; 9 nucleotides line up with TRBD1. Germline V gives CDR1 KGHSH, CDR2 LQKENI. The CDR3 runs to 18 residues. V trimming: 3 bases; J trimming: 1 base; junction bases outside the gene matches: 12. The CDR3 nucleotides read TGTGCCAGCTCACCCTCCGGGACAGGGATGGTGGGGAACACTGAAGCTTTCTTT. It specifies CASSPSGTGMVGNTEAFF.

The genes are TRBV24-1 and TRBJ1-5, with 7 positions matching TRBD1. The CDR3 has 14 amino acids. Germline CDR1 KGHDR, CDR2 SFDVKD. The V gene end was trimmed by 9 bases and the J gene end by 4 bases; junction bases not matched to a gene: 8. The CDR3 DNA sequence: TGTGCCACCGGAGACAGGGTGGGGAATCAGCCCCAGCATTTT. This translates into CATGDRVGNQPQHF.

This rearrangement joins TRBV7-2 to TRBJ2-7; 10 bases match TRBD2. The germline V gene has CDR1 SGHTA and CDR2 FQGNSA. V shed 1 base and J 2 bases; nucleotides not matched to a gene: 2. The CDR3 is 15 residues long. CDR3 coding DNA: TGTGCCAGCAGCTTAGGAGCGGGAGGGACCTACGAGCAGTACTTC. It codes for CASSLGAGGTYEQYF.

The gene calls are TRBV7-2 and TRBJ2-7; a weak D match, TRBD2 (6 bases). The CDR3 consists of 14 residues. The V gene's germline CDR1 is SGHTA and CDR2 FQGNSA. The ends were cut back, 7 bases at V and 2 bases at J, with 15 bases in the middle. The CDR3: CASTFTEGPYEQYF. The CDR3 nucleotides are TGTGCCAGCACCTTTACGGAGGGCCCCTACGAGCAGTACTTC.

The chain has TRBV2 and TRBJ1-1; the D is unclear. CDR1 and CDR2 from the germline V gene are SNHLY and FYNNEI. V lost 4 bases and J lost 10, with 10 bases in between. This CDR3 is 11 amino acids long. The CDR3 sequence: CASSVREIAFF. The DNA of the CDR3 is TGTGCCAGCAGTGTGCGGGAAATAGCTTTCTTT. The full variable domain, rest sourced from reference TRBV2 and TRBJ1-1, is EPEVTQTPSHQVTQMGQEVILRCVPISNHLYFYWYRQILGQKVEFLVSFYNNEISEKSEIFDDQFSVERPDGSNFTLKIRSTKLEDSAMYFCASSVREIAFFGQGTRLTVV.

The genes are TRBV6-1 and TRBJ2-1, with 12 bases that match TRBD2. The CDR3 sequence is 14 residues long. CDR1 MNHNS and CDR2 SASEGT come from the germline V gene. Trimming at V came to 3 bases and at J to 12 bases, leaving 6 bases not matched to a gene. CDR3 residues: CASSDGLAGSGQFF. CDR3 DNA: TGTGCCAGCAGTGACGGACTAGCGGGGTCCGGGCAGTTCTTC.

The V gene is TRBV5-4, the J gene TRBJ2-7; D is uncertain. Per the germline V gene, CDR1 is SGHNT and CDR2 is YYREEE (reference sequence). This CDR3 spans 13 amino acids. The ends were cut back, 4 bases at V and 3 bases at J, with 11 bases in the middle. For the CDR3, the DNA is TGTGCCAGCAGCCGGTGGCAAGACTACGAGCAGTACTTC. It is translated as CASSRWQDYEQYF. Combining the CDR3 with reference TRBV5-4 and TRBJ2-7 gives the whole variable domain ETGVTQSPTHLIKTRGQQVTLRCSSQSGHNTVSWYQQALGQGPQFIFQYYREEENGRGNFPPRFSGLQFPNYSSELNVNALELDDSALYLCASSRWQDYEQYFGPGTRLTVT.